The rows below give T cell receptor beta chains drawn from one sample of a study of blood T cell repertoires in COVID-19. Profiling relied on immunoSEQ multiplex PCR, and the TCRdb table lists in-frame clones only, not all of them. The table includes a few hundred thousand clones, roughly 89% detected once. Sequenced material: PBMCs or T cells enriched from blood (not recorded which). The source is a woman between 25 and 40 years old who had recovered from COVID-19. Both conserved end residues are part of each CDR3. The D gene is left open where the match is weak. Not all rows give a size; the values are once, few, many and, for expanded clones, a class.

CDR3aa	CDR3nt	j_gene	d_gene	abundance	v_gene
CASSYSNPGSNEQYF	TGTGCCAGCAGTTACTCGAATCCAGGGTCCAACGAGCAGTACTTC	TRBJ2-7	.	.	TRBV6-5
CASTYGQGRTGELFF	TGTGCCAGCACCTATGGACAGGGGAGGACCGGGGAGCTGTTTTTT	TRBJ2-2	TRBD1	once	TRBV3-1/TRBV3-2
CASRTGGGNDEQYF	TGTGCCAGCCGGACAGGGGGTGGGAACGACGAGCAGTACTTC	TRBJ2-7	TRBD1	few	TRBV6-5
CAISESRAGVSHNYGYTF	TGTGCCATCAGTGAGTCGAGGGCCGGGGTTTCACACAACTATGGCTACACCTTC	TRBJ1-2	.	.	TRBV10-3
CAAGTGNQPQHF	TGTGCCGCGGGGACAGGCAATCAGCCCCAGCATTTT	TRBJ1-5	TRBD1	.	TRBV24-1
CASSLPGDHNPYGYTF	TGTGCCAGCAGCTTACCAGGGGACCACAATCCTTATGGCTACACCTTC	TRBJ1-2	.	.	TRBV7-2
CASSSTATGDEKLFF	TGTGCCAGCAGCTCGACCGCCACAGGGGATGAAAAACTGTTTTTT	TRBJ1-4	TRBD1	.	TRBV7-9
CASSSDTYGYTF	TGTGCCAGCAGCTCAGACACCTATGGCTACACCTTC	TRBJ1-2	.	.	TRBV6-2/TRBV6-3
CASSIRPAGTRGYNEQFF	TGTGCCAGCAGCATTCGACCTGCGGGGACCCGTGGTTACAATGAGCAGTTCTTC	TRBJ2-1	.	.	TRBV7-9
CASNRQGAGYGYTF	TGTGCCAGCAATAGACAGGGCGCGGGCTATGGCTACACCTTC	TRBJ1-2	TRBD1	.	TRBV6-5
CASSLVGTSGGNEQFF	TGCGCCAGCAGCTTGGTGGGGACTAGCGGGGGCAATGAGCAGTTCTTC	TRBJ2-1	TRBD2	.	TRBV5-1
CASISTGDTQYF	TGTGCCAGCATCTCAACAGGGGATACGCAGTATTTT	TRBJ2-3	.	.	TRBV27
CATSDWTGGAYGYTF	TGTGCCACCAGTGATTGGACAGGGGGCGCTTATGGCTACACCTTC	TRBJ1-2	TRBD1	.	TRBV24-1
CASGRTGYYEQYF	TGTGCCAGCGGCCGGACAGGGTACTACGAGCAGTACTTC	TRBJ2-7	TRBD1	.	TRBV27
CASSVGHSSYEQYF	TGTGCCAGCAGCGTAGGTCACAGCTCCTACGAGCAGTACTTC	TRBJ2-7	.	.	TRBV9
CASSLFPGQGFQETQYF	TGTGCCAGCAGCTTATTCCCGGGACAGGGGTTCCAAGAGACCCAGTACTTC	TRBJ2-5	TRBD1	.	TRBV11-2
CATSDPDEGRYTF	TGTGCCACCAGTGACCCTGACGAGGGTCGATACACCTTC	TRBJ1-2	.	.	TRBV24-1
CATSRDYGTGEQYF	TGTGCCACCAGCAGAGATTATGGGACAGGCGAGCAGTACTTC	TRBJ2-7	TRBD1	.	TRBV15
CASSQRLAGGTGELFF	TGCGCCAGCAGCCAACGGCTAGCGGGGGGTACCGGGGAGCTGTTTTTT	TRBJ2-2	TRBD2	.	TRBV4-3
CASRRTGNTEAFF	TGTGCCAGCAGACGGACAGGCAACACTGAAGCTTTCTTT	TRBJ1-1	TRBD1	.	TRBV12-3/TRBV12-4
CASSLTAGSYYNEQFF	TGTGCCAGCAGCTTAACGGCGGGGAGCTACTACAATGAGCAGTTCTTC	TRBJ2-1	.	.	TRBV7-3
CASSMWEPDTQYF	TGTGCCAGCAGTATGTGGGAGCCAGATACGCAGTATTTT	TRBJ2-3	.	.	TRBV28
CASSLLRSEAFF	TGTGCCAGCAGCTTATTAAGGAGTGAAGCTTTCTTT	TRBJ1-1	.	.	TRBV13
CASSNPTEVTDTQYF	TGTGCCAGCAGCAATCCGACAGAAGTCACAGATACGCAGTATTTT	TRBJ2-3	.	once	TRBV5-4
CASRKDRDETQYF	TGTGCCAGCAGGAAGGACAGGGACGAGACCCAGTACTTC	TRBJ2-5	TRBD1	.	TRBV2
CASSIGGRVNEKLFF	TGTGCCAGTAGTATCGGCGGCAGGGTCAATGAAAAACTGTTTTTT	TRBJ1-4	.	.	TRBV19
CASSQARAGSGYEQYF	TGCGCCAGCAGCCAAGCTAGAGCGGGCTCGGGCTACGAGCAGTACTTC	TRBJ2-7	.	.	TRBV4-3
CASSQDTRQYF	TGCGCCAGCAGCCAAGATACCAGGCAGTACTTC	TRBJ2-7	.	.	TRBV4-1
CASSQLTGTTSNYGYTF	TGCGCCAGCAGCCAATTGACCGGGACAACTTCAAACTATGGCTACACCTTC	TRBJ1-2	.	.	TRBV4-3
CASSLGSEAFF	TGCGCCAGCAGCCTAGGGAGTGAAGCTTTCTTT	TRBJ1-1	.	.	TRBV5-1
CASSRELRDTQYF	TGTGCCAGCAGCCGTGAGTTGCGGGATACGCAGTATTTT	TRBJ2-3	.	.	TRBV14
CASSLGSTDKQYF	TGTGCCAGCAGTTTAGGGAGCACGGATAAGCAGTACTTC	TRBJ2-7	.	few	TRBV12-3/TRBV12-4
CASSSYAYGYTF	TGTGCCAGCAGTTCCTACGCCTATGGCTACACCTTC	TRBJ1-2	.	.	TRBV28
CASSQPLPGVSYEQYF	TGTGCCAGCAGCCAACCTTTACCGGGGGTTAGTTACGAGCAGTACTTC	TRBJ2-7	.	.	TRBV5-4
CASRTGQETQYF	TGTGCCAGCAGGACAGGGCAAGAGACCCAGTACTTC	TRBJ2-5	TRBD1	.	TRBV2
CASSEGQGTYEQYF	TGTGCCAGCAGTGAAGGACAGGGGACCTACGAGCAGTACTTC	TRBJ2-7	TRBD1	once	TRBV6-1
CAWSGDRGRIYEQYF	TGTGCCTGGAGTGGCGACAGGGGGCGCATCTACGAGCAGTACTTC	TRBJ2-7	TRBD1	.	TRBV30
CASSLVAGGSGTGELFF	TGTGCCAGCAGCTTAGTTGCGGGAGGATCCGGCACCGGGGAGCTGTTTTTT	TRBJ2-2	TRBD2	.	TRBV11-3
CASSLARPGRAFF	TGTGCCAGCAGTTTAGCGCGTCCAGGGCGAGCTTTCTTT	TRBJ1-1	.	.	TRBV12-3/TRBV12-4
CASSPRGYDYEQYF	TGTGCCAGCAGCCCACGGGGGTACGACTACGAGCAGTACTTC	TRBJ2-7	.	.	TRBV9